This T cell receptor (beta chain) was profiled in a study of OX40 agonist ivuxolimab in advanced cancers. TCRdb keeps only in-frame clones here, not all; method: immunoSEQ multiplex PCR. The table shows around 140,000 clones, with more than 85% occurring only once. Germline-derived CDR1 and CDR2 are MNHNS and SASEGT. V was pared by 6 bases and J by 0 bases, with 12 bases between. The CDR3 extends over 15 amino acids. This rearrangement joins TRBV6-1 to TRBJ2-1; maybe TRBD1 (5 bases). The sequencing used CD4+ or CD8+ T cells sorted from blood, collected in a trial of the OX40 agonist ivuxolimab. This TCR came from an adult with an advanced solid tumor such as melanoma, head and neck, liver or kidney cancer. The CDR3 DNA reads as TGTGCCAGCAGGAACGGACAACGCTCCTACAATGAGCAGTTCTTC. Translating gives CASRNGQRSYNEQFF.